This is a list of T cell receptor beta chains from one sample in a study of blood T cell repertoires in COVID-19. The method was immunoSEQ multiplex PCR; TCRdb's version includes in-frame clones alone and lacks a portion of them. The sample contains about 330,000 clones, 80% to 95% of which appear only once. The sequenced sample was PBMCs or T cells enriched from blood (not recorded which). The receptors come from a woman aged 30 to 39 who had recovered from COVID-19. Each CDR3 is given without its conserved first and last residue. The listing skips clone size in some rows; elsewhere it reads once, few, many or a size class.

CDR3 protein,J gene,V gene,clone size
SVGHQPQH,TRBJ1-5,TRBV29-1,NA
ASSLSGRALRTYNEQF,TRBJ2-1,TRBV18,NA
ASSLSPRGKNTEAF,TRBJ1-1,TRBV28,NA
ASTLQGSNTGELF,TRBJ2-2,TRBV28,NA
ASSLRGSSYNEQF,TRBJ2-1,TRBV7-9,NA
ASSTGWSNSPLH,TRBJ1-6,TRBV5-8,NA
ASSWGVNYEQY,TRBJ2-7,TRBV5-4,NA
ASSLFNERAF,TRBJ1-1,TRBV28,NA
ASSLTGGNTEAF,TRBJ1-1,TRBV27,NA
ASSQVDGSGGYT,TRBJ1-2,TRBV4-1,NA
ASSWDRAKNIQY,TRBJ2-4,TRBV5-4,NA
AWGQGGQPQH,TRBJ1-5,TRBV30,NA
AISTTGGVWVEQF,TRBJ2-1,TRBV10-3,NA
ASRRGSAEKLF,TRBJ1-4,TRBV28,NA
ASSFTQDTYEQY,TRBJ2-7,TRBV5-1,NA
ASSQIEGNTEAF,TRBJ1-1,TRBV3-1/TRBV3-2,NA
ASRERGNYGYT,TRBJ1-2,TRBV19,once
ASSTPETGGLTEAF,TRBJ1-1,TRBV7-9,NA
ARSLVSFDQPQH,TRBJ1-5,TRBV5-3,NA
ASSLIMGRGYGYT,TRBJ1-2,TRBV11-2,NA
AWSSGQGSSPLH,TRBJ1-6,TRBV30,few
ASSFASEQY,TRBJ2-7,TRBV5-6,NA
ASSLYGGTDYGYT,TRBJ1-2,TRBV4-3,NA
SVAQTYEQY,TRBJ2-7,TRBV29-1,NA
ASSQAGHSGTGVYEQY,TRBJ2-7,TRBV3-1/TRBV3-2,NA
ASSKARDRCAF,TRBJ1-1,TRBV21-1,once
ASRPGADSYNEQF,TRBJ2-1,TRBV6-5,NA
ASSQGDRVLATNEKLF,TRBJ1-4,TRBV4-3,NA
ASSETISVIYSNQPQH,TRBJ1-5,TRBV6-1,NA
ASGWTGLYNEQF,TRBJ2-1,TRBV7-2,NA
ASSQGVSYEQY,TRBJ2-7,TRBV18,NA
ATSYETGGGRRQY,TRBJ2-7,TRBV15,NA
ASSNNRVNQPQH,TRBJ1-5,TRBV6-5,NA
ASRVMTGNTEAF,TRBJ1-1,TRBV5-1,NA
SVEILADSYEQY,TRBJ2-7,TRBV29-1,NA
ASRPGTGGAETQY,TRBJ2-5,TRBV6-5,once
ASSIGVRVRGQVNNQPQH,TRBJ1-5,TRBV19,NA
ASSFSGDNEKLF,TRBJ1-4,TRBV28,NA
ASSQDQGRWAGANVLT,TRBJ2-6,TRBV4-2,NA
ASSLVRGTDTQY,TRBJ2-3,TRBV7-2,NA
ASSLEAGAYNEQF,TRBJ2-1,TRBV11-3,NA